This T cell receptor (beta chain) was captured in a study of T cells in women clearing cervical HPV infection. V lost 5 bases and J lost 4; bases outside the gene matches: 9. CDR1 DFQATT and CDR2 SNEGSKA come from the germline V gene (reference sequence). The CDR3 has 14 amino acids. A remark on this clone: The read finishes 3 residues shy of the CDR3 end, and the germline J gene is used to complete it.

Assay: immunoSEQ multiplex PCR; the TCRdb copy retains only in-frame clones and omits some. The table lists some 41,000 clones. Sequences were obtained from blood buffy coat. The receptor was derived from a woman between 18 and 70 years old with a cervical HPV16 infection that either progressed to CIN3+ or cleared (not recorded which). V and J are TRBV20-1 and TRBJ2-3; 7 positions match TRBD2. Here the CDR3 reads CSAGRLAGSDTQYF. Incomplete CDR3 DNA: TGCAGTGCTGGCCGACTAGCCGGCTCAGATACG.